Below, 17 T cell receptor beta chains from the same sample are listed, as sequenced in a study of cytomegalovirus exposure and HLA in healthy donors (dated by TCRdb to about 2017). The library was produced with the immunoSEQ multiplex PCR assay. The table comes from immuneACCESS by way of TCRdb, which keeps in-frame sequences with V and J called. Part of the clones is missing from these tables; in studies checked, under half for an unresolved V gene and the rest for unknown reasons. The sample data list 150,000 to 200,000 clones, and roughly 77% of these were observed just once. Together, the top ten hold roughly 1.2% of the sample. The sample was PBMCs. The source of these receptors is a woman in her thirties in good health and CMV-seronegative.

The V gene is TRBV5-4, the J gene TRBJ2-1; 14 bases agree with TRBD2. The CDR3 loop spans 16 amino acids. CDR1 is SGHNT, CDR2 YYREEE, per germline (reference sequence). The trim removed 0 bases at V and 7 bases at J, leaving 3 bases unmatched. CDR3 coding DNA: TGTGCCAGCAGCTTGGTGGGACTAGCGGGAGATAATGAGCAGTTCTTC. Amino acid sequence: CASSLVGLAGDNEQFF.

V gene TRBV4-1 combines with J gene TRBJ2-7, with D tentatively TRBD1 (6 bases). This CDR3 region has 13 residues. V dropped 4 bases and J dropped 6 bases, with 13 bases sitting between them. Germline CDR1 reads MGHRA; CDR2 reads YSYEKL. CDR3 region: CASSRDIGGEQYF. In DNA form, the CDR3 reads TGCGCCAGCAGCCGAGACATAGGGGGCGAGCAGTACTTC.

V gene TRBV4-1 combines with J gene TRBJ1-6, with D perhaps matching TRBD1 (5 bases). V was shortened by 1 base and J by 7 bases, with 14 bases between the two germline ends. CDR1 MGHRA and CDR2 YSYEKL come from the germline V gene. The CDR3 covers 16 residues. The CDR3 spells CASSQGLGHPNSPLHF. Written as DNA, the CDR3 is TGCGCCAGCAGCCAAGGGCTAGGACACCCGAATTCACCCCTCCACTTT.

V gene TRBV6-1 combines with J gene TRBJ2-2, with D maybe TRBD1 (6 bases). Trimming cost V 2 bases and J 2 bases, with 9 bases left between them. The CDR3 covers 15 residues. The germline V gene encodes CDR1 MNHNS and CDR2 SASEGT. The CDR3: CASSELRGNTGELFF. The CDR3 DNA reads TGTGCCAGCAGTGAACTCAGGGGCAACACCGGGGAGCTGTTTTTT.

The chain uses TRBV2 and TRBJ2-2; D perhaps matches TRBD2 (5 bases). Germline lookup yields CDR1 SNHLY and CDR2 FYNNEI. The germline V and J ends were trimmed by 6 bases and 4 bases, with 12 bases remaining between them. The CDR3 spans 14 residues. The CDR3 reads CASRGDSATGELFF. CDR3 bases: TGTGCCAGCAGGGGAGACTCCGCCACCGGGGAGCTGTTTTTT. Full variable domain (missing parts from reference TRBV2 and TRBJ2-2): EPEVTQTPSHQVTQMGQEVILRCVPISNHLYFYWYRQILGQKVEFLVSFYNNEISEKSEIFDDQFSVERPDGSNFTLKIRSTKLEDSAMYFCASRGDSATGELFFGEGSRLTVL.

The V call is TRBV7-4, the J call TRBJ1-5; D gene uncertain. There are 16 residues in the CDR3. Germline values: CDR1 SGHVT, CDR2 SQSDAQ. Trimming pared 1 base from V and 0 bases from J, leaving 10 bases between. The CDR3 nucleotides read TGTGCCAGCAGCTTAGTAGACGGGAATAGCAATCAGCCCCAGCATTTT. Protein: CASSLVDGNSNQPQHF.

The chain employs TRBV21-1 and TRBJ2-7; the table calls TRBD1, which could not be checked here. TRBV21-1 is annotated as a pseudogene. The CDR3 extends over 14 amino acids. CDR3: CASSKAGREYEQYF. CDR3 sequence (DNA): TGTGCCAGCAGCAAAGCGGGCAGGGAATACGAGCAGTACTTC.

This rearrangement joins TRBV7-6 to TRBJ1-4; 7 bases are a match to TRBD1. The CDR3 totals 17 residues. V lost 0 bases to trimming and J lost 0 bases; unmatched junction nucleotides: 4. CDR1 is SGHVS, CDR2 FNYEAQ, per germline. In DNA, the CDR3 is TGTGCCAGCAGCTTAGCGGACAGGATACCAACTAATGAAAAACTGTTTTTT. Amino acid sequence: CASSLADRIPTNEKLFF.

There are a few counts of this clone. The genes are TRBV5-4 and TRBJ1-1; D is uncertain. V dropped 9 bases and J dropped 0 bases, with 9 bases sitting between them. In germline, CDR1 is SGHNT, CDR2 YYREEE (reference sequence). The length of the CDR3 is 12 residues. CDR3 amino acids: CATEGLNTEAFF. In DNA form, the CDR3 reads TGTGCCACCGAGGGTCTGAACACTGAAGCTTTCTTT. The complete variable domain, with remaining parts taken from reference TRBV5-4 and TRBJ1-1, reads ETGVTQSPTHLIKTRGQQVTLRCSSQSGHNTVSWYQQALGQGPQFIFQYYREEENGRGNFPPRFSGLQFPNYSSELNVNALELDDSALYLCATEGLNTEAFFGQGTRLTVV.

This sequence joins TRBV6-1 and TRBJ1-5; 7 nucleotides align to TRBD1. Germline V gives CDR1 MNHNS, CDR2 SASEGT. The CDR3 length is 14 residues. V gave up 5 bases and J gave up 2 bases; unmatched junction bases: 3. CDR3 DNA sequence: TGTGCCAGCAGTTCCAGGGGGGGCAATCAGCCCCAGCATTTT. This translates into CASSSRGGNQPQHF.

The chain uses TRBV5-1 and TRBJ2-7; perhaps TRBD2 as D (5 bases). CDR3 length: 14 residues. Germline V gene lookup returns CDR1 SGHRS and CDR2 YFSETQ. V lost 0 bases to trimming and J lost 6 bases, with 13 bases between them. CDR3 nucleotide sequence: TGCGCCAGCAGCTTGGGACCGGGGAACAGCGAGCAGTACTTC. This sequence encodes CASSLGPGNSEQYF.

This clone was seen just once. V gene TRBV28 combines with J gene TRBJ1-5; D remains ambiguous. Trimming cost V 3 bases and J 3 bases, with 18 bases left between them. This CDR3 has 17 amino acids. Per the germline V gene, CDR1 is MDHEN and CDR2 is SYDVKM. CDR3 residues: CASSFRRGREVNQPQHF. The CDR3 DNA reads TGTGCCAGCAGTTTCCGCCGGGGAAGGGAGGTCAATCAGCCCCAGCATTTT.

This clone was detected once. The chain employs TRBV2 and TRBJ1-1, with D uncertain. Germline assignment: CDR1 SNHLY and CDR2 FYNNEI. The CDR3 covers 13 residues. V lost 4 bases and J 10 bases, leaving 16 bases between the germline ends. The CDR3 spells CASSGRLSEGAFF. The CDR3 nucleotides read TGTGCCAGCAGTGGACGACTCTCCGAGGGAGCTTTCTTT. The full variable domain, completed using reference TRBV2 and TRBJ1-1, is EPEVTQTPSHQVTQMGQEVILRCVPISNHLYFYWYRQILGQKVEFLVSFYNNEISEKSEIFDDQFSVERPDGSNFTLKIRSTKLEDSAMYFCASSGRLSEGAFFGQGTRLTVV.

The chain carries TRBV25-1 and TRBJ2-3, with D possibly matching TRBD1 (6 bases). Germline lookup yields CDR1 MGHDK and CDR2 SYGVNS. V lost 3 bases and J lost 5, with 15 bases in between. The CDR3 sequence is 15 residues long. In DNA, the CDR3 is TGTGCCAGCAGTGATTGGACAGATACACAAGATACGCAGTATTTT. Translation: CASSDWTDTQDTQYF.

This clone was recorded only once. This sequence joins TRBV5-6 and TRBJ1-6; tentative D call: TRBD1 (5 bases). This CDR3 region has 15 residues. Germline CDR1 reads SGHDT; CDR2 reads YYEEEE. The V gene lost 5 bases and the J gene lost 7 bases, with 16 bases spanning the gap. CDR3 sequence: CASSKQGTRNSPLHF. Written as DNA, the CDR3 is TGTGCCAGCAGTAAGCAAGGGACTCGCAATTCACCCCTCCACTTT.

This clone was observed a handful of times. The chain links TRBV6-1 to TRBJ2-7; 9 positions match TRBD2. The CDR3 contains 15 residues. CDR1 and CDR2 (germline): MNHNS, SASEGT. The J segment lost 1 base and the V segment lost 7 bases, leaving 8 bases of the junction unmatched. The CDR3: CASIRSGGTSYEQYF. CDR3 DNA: TGTGCCAGCATCAGAAGCGGGGGGACATCCTACGAGCAGTACTTC.

This clone was counted between two and nine times. The chain carries TRBV21-1 and TRBJ1-5. TRBV21-1 is given as a pseudogene. The CDR3 loop spans 15 amino acids. CDR3 residues: CASSPRAGPNQPQHF. The CDR3 DNA follows: TGTGCCAGCAGCCCGAGGGCTGGTCCCAATCAGCCCCAGCATTTT.